The rows below give T cell receptor beta chains drawn from one sample of a study of human T cells and chemical hapten exposure. TCRdb reanalysed the RACE reads using MiXCR and keeps one entry per CDR3 protein. This table has 85,000 to 95,000 distinct CDR3 sequences, around 8.8% appearing once. The sequencing sample was made of whole blood. Receptor source: a female donor in good health. Some clones in this sample may be carry-over from other donors' samples. Each CDR3 is given with its conserved first and last residue. A D gene is named only where the DNA matches it firmly. Some rows have no size entry. The others give once, few or many, or a class for an expanded clone.

TRBJ1-1,NA,few,TRBV11-2,TGTGCCAGCAGCTCAGGGATGAACACTGAAGCTTTCTTT,CASSSGMNTEAFF
TRBJ2-3,NA,many,TRBV27,TGTGCCAGCAGTTTGAGCGCTAGCCTTAGCACAGATACGCAGTATTTT,CASSLSASLSTDTQYF
TRBJ2-1,TRBD2,NA,TRBV28,TGTGCCAGCAGAGCTAGCGGGAGGGCCGTAAGATACAATGAGCAGTTCTTC,CASRASGRAVRYNEQFF
TRBJ2-3,NA,NA,TRBV7-2,TGTGCCAGCAGCTTATCCCGGGAGCGGGTAGATACGCAGTATTTT,CASSLSRERVDTQYF
TRBJ1-1,NA,few,TRBV12-3/TRBV12-4,TGTGCCAGCAGTTTAGGGCCCGACAGGATGAACACTGAAGCTTTCTTT,CASSLGPDRMNTEAFF
TRBJ2-7,NA,once,TRBV27,TGTGCCAGCAGTCCCCCCCAAGGGAACGCCTACGAGCAGTACTTC,CASSPPQGNAYEQYF
TRBJ1-6,NA,many,TRBV28,TGTGCCAGCAGTTTTTCTCTTTCACCCCTCCACTTT,CASSFSLSPLHF
TRBJ1-1,NA,few,TRBV11-2,TGTGCCAGCAGCCGAGTAGGGGGAATGAACACTGAAGCTTTCTTT,CASSRVGGMNTEAFF
TRBJ2-5,NA,few,TRBV11-2,TGTGCCAGCAGCTTAGTCCTCATGCCCCAAGAGACCCAGTACTTC,CASSLVLMPQETQYF
TRBJ1-5,NA,NA,TRBV19,TGTGCCAGTAGTTTGTGGGGATTTGGTAAACATCAGCCCCAGCATTTT,CASSLWGFGKHQPQHF
TRBJ2-3,TRBD1,NA,TRBV7-9,TGTGCCAGCAGCCCGACAGGGGGTCTCACAGATACGCAGTATTTT,CASSPTGGLTDTQYF
TRBJ1-1,NA,few,TRBV28,TGTGCCAGCAGGAGGGGGACTGAAGCTTTCTTT,CASRRGTEAFF
TRBJ2-7,NA,few,TRBV20-1,TGCAGTGCCAGAGCCTCCCTGGGGGAGGTTCCCTACGAGCAGTACTTC,CSARASLGEVPYEQYF
TRBJ2-1,NA,NA,TRBV29-1,TGCAGCGCCCGGACAGTAAGCTCCTACAATGAGCAGTTCTTC,CSARTVSSYNEQFF
TRBJ2-1,NA,many,TRBV12-5,TGTGCTAGTGCCCCGGCCCCGGGTGCGACCGACAATGAGCAGTTCTTC,CASAPAPGATDNEQFF
TRBJ2-1,NA,NA,TRBV6-2/TRBV6-3,TGTGCCAGCAGCATAATCCCCCGGGGGAGAGGCCCCTACAATGAGCAGTTCTTC,CASSIIPRGRGPYNEQFF
TRBJ2-4,NA,few,TRBV4-1,TGCGCCAGCAGCCAAGGGACAGTCAAAAACATTCAGTACTTC,CASSQGTVKNIQYF
TRBJ2-3,NA,few,TRBV5-1,TGCGCCAGCAGCTTGGGGTCGGACTCAGATACGCAGTATTTT,CASSLGSDSDTQYF
TRBJ1-4,NA,NA,TRBV7-2,TGTGCCAGCAGCCCGGACAGCGGAAATGAAAAACTGTTTTTT,CASSPDSGNEKLFF
TRBJ2-1,TRBD2,many,TRBV29-1,TGCAGCGTCCCGCTAGCGGGAGATTTCAATGAGCAGTTCTTC,CSVPLAGDFNEQFF
TRBJ2-7,TRBD1,few,TRBV12-3/TRBV12-4,TGTGCCATCAGGACAGGGGGTGTCAACGAGCAGTACTTC,CAIRTGGVNEQYF
TRBJ1-1,NA,medium-sized,TRBV28,TGTGCCAGCAGCCCCGGGGGCACTGAAGCTTTCTTT,CASSPGGTEAFF
TRBJ2-1,TRBD2,many,TRBV29-1,TGCAGCGTTGAAGGGCGCCTAGCGGTAAGCCGGTTCTTC,CSVEGRLAVSRFF